Presented here are 24 T cell receptor beta chains from one specimen sequenced in a study of human T cells and chemical hapten exposure. This sample's time point: patch test 3, about 24 weeks after DPC sensitization. Sample treatment: therapeutic diphenylcyclopropenone sensitization with weekly scalp DPC. TCRdb reprocessed the RACE reads with MiXCR, giving one entry per CDR3 protein. Here the sample spans about 160,000 distinct CDR3 sequences, roughly a quarter being singletons. Specimen: whole blood, collected in connection with sensitization to the hapten diphenylcyclopropenone (DPC). These receptors were collected from a woman under 30 with alopecia areata. Some clones in this sample may be carry-over from other donors' samples.

V usage is TRBV29-1 and J usage is TRBJ1-1; TRBD1 matches 7 bases. V was clipped by 6 bases and J by 1 base; unmatched bases: 5. Germline V gene lookup returns CDR1 SQVTM and CDR2 ANQGSEA. The CDR3 covers 13 residues. Here the CDR3 DNA reads TGCAGCGTCGGTGGACAGGAGAACACTGAAGCTTTCTTT. It codes for CSVGGQENTEAFF.

In this sample, this clonotype turned up many times. The J gene is TRBJ2-1, the V gene TRBV11-2, with 8 bases fitting TRBD2. Per the germline V gene, CDR1 is SGHAT and CDR2 is FQNNGV. Trimming removed 5 bases from V and 4 bases from J; junction bases left unmatched: 7. This CDR3 has 15 amino acids. CDR3 sequence reads: CASSERASGYNEQFF. CDR3 nucleotide sequence: TGTGCCAGCAGCGAGAGGGCTAGCGGGTACAATGAGCAGTTCTTC. Using reference TRBV11-2 and TRBJ2-1 for the parts outside the CDR3, the full variable domain is EAGVAQSPRYKIIEKRQSVAFWCNPISGHATLYWYQQILGQGPKLLIQFQNNGVVDDSQLPKDRFSAERLKGVDSTLKIQPAKLEDSAVYLCASSERASGYNEQFFGPGTRLTVL.

The V call is TRBV3-1, the J call TRBJ2-3; D not certain. V gave up 1 base and J gave up 4 bases, with 9 bases separating them. Germline CDR1 LGHDT, CDR2 YNNKEL (reference sequence). The CDR3 runs 14 residues. As DNA, the CDR3 is TGTGCCAGCAGCCAAGGCCCTATGGCAGATACGCAGTATTTT. This sequence encodes CASSQGPMADTQYF.

The gene calls are TRBV12-3 or TRBV12-4 and TRBJ1-2; possibly TRBD1 for D (5 bases). This CDR3 comprises 12 residues. V was shortened by 3 bases and J by 8 bases, with 10 bases between the two germline ends. CDR3 protein: CASSFAGQGYTF. The CDR3 DNA reads as TGTGCCAGCAGTTTTGCAGGGCAAGGCTACACCTTC.

This clonotype was seen a few times. At one boundary the junction diverges from the germline segment, which might be a read error. This chain links TRBV20-1 with TRBJ2-4; D may be TRBD2 (6 bases). The CDR3 runs 11 residues. The germline V gene has CDR1 DFQATT and CDR2 SNEGSKA (reference sequence). The CDR3 nucleotides are TGCAGTGCTGGACTACTCTCGAAGGGAGGCTTC. Its protein is CSAGLLSKGGF.

The chain carries TRBV5-1 and TRBJ2-7, with D unresolved. V lost 0 bases and J lost 1, with 11 bases in between. CDR3 length equals 15 residues. The germline gives CDR1 SGHRS, CDR2 YFSETQ. The CDR3: CASSLVSQPSYEQYF. CDR3 nucleotide sequence: TGCGCCAGCAGCTTGGTTAGTCAGCCTTCCTACGAGCAGTACTTC.

This clonotype has only a few counts. The chain uses TRBV6-6 and TRBJ2-5; D not certain. V lost 9 bases and J lost 3, with 14 bases in between. The CDR3 runs to 13 residues. Germline V gene data show CDR1 as MNHNY and CDR2 as SVGAGI (reference sequence). The CDR3 DNA is TGTGCCAGTTTTATGGGAATCGAAGAGACCCAGTACTTC. Translating it yields CASFMGIEETQYF.

This clonotype has a handful of counts. The rearrangement joins TRBV20-1 to TRBJ2-7, with 8 bases aligning to TRBD1. The CDR3 covers 12 residues. Trimming cost V 6 bases and J 7 bases; bases outside gene matches: 8. Germline CDR1 DFQATT, CDR2 SNEGSKA (reference sequence). The DNA for the CDR3 is TGCAGTGCCTCGGACAGGGTCAGGGAGCAGTACTTC. Protein: CSASDRVREQYF.

The V gene is TRBV7-2, the J gene TRBJ2-3, with a weak D call TRBD2 (6 bases). The germline V and J ends were trimmed by 5 bases and 0 bases, with 15 bases remaining between them. The CDR3 sequence is 16 residues long. Germline values: CDR1 SGHTA, CDR2 FQGNSA. This CDR3 is CASSRARRGSTDTQYF. For the CDR3, the DNA is TGTGCCAGCAGCCGGGCCAGGAGGGGAAGCACAGATACGCAGTATTTT. The whole variable domain, remainder taken from reference TRBV7-2 and TRBJ2-3, is GAGVSQSPSNKVTEKGKDVELRCDPISGHTALYWYRQSLGQGLEFLIYFQGNSAPDKSGLPSDRFSAERTGGSVSTLTIQRTQQEDSAVYLCASSRARRGSTDTQYFGPGTRLTVL.

CDR3 residues: CASSRPGGWDYEQYF. CDR3 in DNA: TGTGCCAGCAGCCGCCCAGGGGGCTGGGATTACGAGCAGTACTTC. V is TRBV7-2 and J is TRBJ2-7; 8 bases fit TRBD1. This CDR3 region has 15 residues. The germline gives CDR1 SGHTA, CDR2 FQGNSA. The ends lost 5 bases at V and 4 bases at J; junction bases unmatched: 10. Variable domain in full (rest from reference TRBV7-2 and TRBJ2-7): GAGVSQSPSNKVTEKGKDVELRCDPISGHTALYWYRQSLGQGLEFLIYFQGNSAPDKSGLPSDRFSAERTGGSVSTLTIQRTQQEDSAVYLCASSRPGGWDYEQYFGPGTRLTVT.

The chain joins TRBV7-9 to TRBJ1-1; 7 nucleotides align to TRBD1. This CDR3 spans 14 amino acids. Germline CDR1 and CDR2: SEHNR and FQNEAQ (reference sequence). The V gene end was trimmed by 1 base and the J gene end by 12 bases; junction bases not matched to a gene: 11. The CDR3 DNA is TGTGCCAGCAGCTTAGACTCTGGCAGGGGGAGATCTTTCTTT. This gives the protein CASSLDSGRGRSFF. Variable domain in full (rest from reference TRBV7-9 and TRBJ1-1): DTGVSQNPRHKITKRGQNVTFRCDPISEHNRLYWYRQTLGQGPEFLTYFQNEAQLEKSRLLSDRFSAERPKGSFSTLEIQRTEQGDSAMYLCASSLDSGRGRSFFGQGTRLTVV.

The chain links TRBV20-1 to TRBJ2-7, with D tentatively TRBD1 or TRBD2 (5 bases each). Germline V gene data show CDR1 as DFQATT and CDR2 as SNEGSKA (reference sequence). The V end was cut by 3 bases, the J end by 6 bases, with 9 bases between. This CDR3 has 11 residues. CDR3 in DNA: TGCAGTGCTAGCCGGGACGGCGAGCAGTACTTC. This encodes CSASRDGEQYF.

The table lists this clonotype with a count of one. V usage is TRBV9 and J usage is TRBJ2-5; D not certain. The CDR3 covers 14 residues. Germline lookup yields CDR1 SGDLS and CDR2 YYNGEE. V was clipped by 1 base and J by 1 base, with 8 bases between them. CDR3 DNA: TGTGCCAGCAGCGTATTAGGATCCCAAGAGACCCAGTACTTC. It translates to CASSVLGSQETQYF. The whole variable domain, remainder taken from reference TRBV9 and TRBJ2-5, is DSGVTQTPKHLITATGQRVTLRCSPRSGDLSVYWYQQSLDQGLQFLIQYYNGEERAKGNILERFSAQQFPDLHSELNLSSLELGDSALYFCASSVLGSQETQYFGPGTRLLVL.

This chain uses TRBV4-3 with TRBJ2-1, with TRBD1 as a possible D gene (6 bases). Deletions cut 1 base from V and 12 bases from J, with 13 bases between. This CDR3 is built from 13 residues. Germline assignment: CDR1 LGHNA and CDR2 YSLEER. CDR3 in amino acids: CASSQGPGERQFF. The CDR3 nucleotides are TGCGCCAGCAGCCAAGGCCCAGGGGAAAGGCAGTTCTTC.

V and J are TRBV4-1 and TRBJ2-7; D is uncertain. V was shortened by 2 bases and J by 4 bases, with 9 bases between the two germline ends. The germline CDR1 and CDR2 sequences are MGHRA and YSYEKL. The CDR3 spans 13 residues. CDR3 coding DNA: TGCGCCAGCAGCCAAATGAGGTATTACGAGCAGTACTTC. As protein: CASSQMRYYEQYF.

The V gene is TRBV27, the J gene TRBJ2-3; D is possibly TRBD2 (6 bases). The germline V and J ends were trimmed by 4 bases and 7 bases, with 24 bases remaining between them. This CDR3 is 17 amino acids long. Germline V gene lookup returns CDR1 MNHEY and CDR2 SMNVEV (reference sequence). In DNA form, the CDR3 reads TGTGCCAGCAGTTCTCGCCGGGAGCTATCTACGGGGAATACGCAGTATTTT. This translates into CASSSRRELSTGNTQYF.

The V call is TRBV29-1, the J call TRBJ2-2; 10 positions match TRBD1. Germline V CDR1 and CDR2: SQVTM, ANQGSEA. V lost 4 bases and J lost 4; bases outside the gene matches: 6. This CDR3 contains 15 residues. CDR3 nucleotide sequence: TGCAGCGTTGCTTGGAGGACAGGGGGCACCGGGGAGCTGTTTTTT. Residues: CSVAWRTGGTGELFF.

This clonotype was picked up a small number of times. The V and J genes are TRBV9 and TRBJ2-3; 7 bases line up with TRBD2. Trimming at V came to 10 bases and at J to 2 bases, leaving 7 bases not matched to a gene. Germline values: CDR1 SGDLS, CDR2 YYNGEE. This CDR3 region has 13 residues. The CDR3: CASGGLITDTQYF. CDR3 coding DNA: TGTGCCTCGGGAGGCTTGATCACAGATACGCAGTATTTT.

The gene calls are TRBV19 and TRBJ1-5; 7 bases are shared with TRBD1. Germline V CDR1 and CDR2: LNHDA, SQIVND (reference sequence). V was pared by 2 bases and J by 3 bases, with 4 bases of the junction left unmatched. The CDR3 totals 15 residues. As DNA, the CDR3 is TGTGCCAGTAGTATAACAGGGGACCCCAATCAGCCCCAGCATTTT. This encodes CASSITGDPNQPQHF.

The rearrangement uses TRBV9 and TRBJ2-1; TRBD1 matches at 7 bases. From germline, CDR1 is SGDLS and CDR2 YYNGEE. The length of the CDR3 is 13 residues. Germline trimming cut 8 bases from V and 3 bases from J; bases unmatched to any gene: 5. The CDR3: CASSTGNYNEQFF. CDR3 sequence (DNA): TGTGCCAGTTCGACAGGGAACTACAATGAGCAGTTCTTC. The variable domain in full, completed from reference TRBV9 and TRBJ2-1, reads DSGVTQTPKHLITATGQRVTLRCSPRSGDLSVYWYQQSLDQGLQFLIQYYNGEERAKGNILERFSAQQFPDLHSELNLSSLELGDSALYFCASSTGNYNEQFFGPGTRLTVL.

V is TRBV4-3 and J is TRBJ2-5, with a weak D call TRBD1 (5 bases). The CDR3 runs 13 residues. Germline V gene sequence: CDR1 LGHNA, CDR2 YSLEER. V dropped 0 bases and J dropped 5 bases, with 7 bases sitting between them. CDR3 in DNA: TGCGCCAGCAGCCAAGACAGGGCCGAGACCCAGTACTTC. Translated: CASSQDRAETQYF.

A few counts support this clonotype. This chain uses TRBV29-1 with TRBJ2-7; maybe TRBD1 (5 bases). With 4 bases removed from V and 3 bases from J, the gap between germline ends came to 10 bases. The CDR3 totals 12 residues. The V gene's germline CDR1 is SQVTM and CDR2 ANQGSEA. CDR3 protein: CSVAWGLYEQYF. The CDR3 DNA reads TGCAGCGTTGCGTGGGGCCTCTACGAGCAGTACTTC.

The chain couples TRBV7-9 to TRBJ2-1, with D perhaps being TRBD1 or TRBD2 (6 bases each). CDR1 is SEHNR, CDR2 FQNEAQ, per germline (reference sequence). V shed 1 base and J shed 4 bases, with 14 bases lying between them. The CDR3 covers 16 residues. CDR3 sequence: CASSLGGAATYNEQFF. The CDR3 DNA reads TGTGCCAGCAGCTTAGGGGGGGCAGCCACATACAATGAGCAGTTCTTC.

This chain joins TRBV4-2 and TRBJ2-3; 9 bases align to TRBD1. The germline gives CDR1 LGHNA, CDR2 YNFKEQ. The CDR3 is 15 residues long. With 5 bases clipped from V and 2 bases from J, the junction kept 5 bases outside the gene matches. The CDR3 DNA reads TGTGCCAGCAGCTGGGGACAGGGACACACAGATACGCAGTATTTT. This gives the protein CASSWGQGHTDTQYF.